This T cell receptor beta chain is drawn from a study of T cells in Graves' hyperthyroidism and ophthalmopathy. Broader study findings: Most clonotypes expanded in the thyroid (above 0.001) were also present in blood.

RNA transcripts gave rise to amplified TCR beta CDR3 regions. An initial round of RT-PCR targeting the TCR CDR3 relied on the HTBI primer set. TCRdb passed the multiplex PCR reads through MiXCR, listing each CDR3 protein once. The sample lists some 300,000 distinct CDR3 sequences, roughly 15% occurring once. Clinical symptoms, serum thyroxine and TRAb, thyroid ultrasound and orbital computed tomography were used for the diagnoses. Details on this clonotype: The antigen is not known.

V was shortened by 3 bases and J by 6 bases, with 13 bases between the two germline ends. The CDR3 length is 14 residues. The germline V gene encodes CDR1 SNHLY and CDR2 FYNNEI. The receptor was derived from a man aged 30-40 years with Graves' hyperthyroidism. J is TRBJ2-3 and V is TRBV2, with D tentatively TRBD1 or TRBD2 (5 bases each). What was sequenced was blood. The CDR3 sequence is CASSDPGAGDTQYF. As DNA, the CDR3 is TGTGCCAGCAGTGACCCCGGGGCAGGGGATACGCAGTATTTT. The whole variable domain, filled in from reference TRBV2 and TRBJ2-3, reads EPEVTQTPSHQVTQMGQEVILRCVPISNHLYFYWYRQILGQKVEFLVSFYNNEISEKSEIFDDQFSVERPDGSNFTLKIRSTKLEDSAMYFCASSDPGAGDTQYFGPGTRLTVL.